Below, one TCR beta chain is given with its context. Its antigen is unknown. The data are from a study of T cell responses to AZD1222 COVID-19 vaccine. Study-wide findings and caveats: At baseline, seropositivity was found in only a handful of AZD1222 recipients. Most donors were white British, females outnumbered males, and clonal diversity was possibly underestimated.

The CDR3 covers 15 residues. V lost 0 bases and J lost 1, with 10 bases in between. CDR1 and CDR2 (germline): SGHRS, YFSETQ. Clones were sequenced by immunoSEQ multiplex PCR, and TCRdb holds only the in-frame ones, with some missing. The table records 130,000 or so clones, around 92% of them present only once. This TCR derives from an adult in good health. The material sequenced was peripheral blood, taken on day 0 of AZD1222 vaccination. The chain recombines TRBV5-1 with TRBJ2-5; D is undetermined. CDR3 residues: CASSLELGSQETQYF. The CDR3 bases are TGCGCCAGCAGCTTGGAGCTGGGGTCCCAAGAGACCCAGTACTTC. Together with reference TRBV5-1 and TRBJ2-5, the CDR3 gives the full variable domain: KAGVTQTPRYLIKTRGQQVTLSCSPISGHRSVSWYQQTPGQGLQFLFEYFSETQRNKGNFPGRFSGRQFSNSRSEMNVSTLELGDSALYLCASSLELGSQETQYFGPGTRLLVL.